This is a list of T cell receptor beta chains from one sample in a study of cytomegalovirus exposure and HLA in healthy donors. Using immunoSEQ multiplex PCR, the repertoire was profiled, and TCRdb retains in-frame clones only, with some absent. The sample yields 77,000 or so clones, approximately 82% seen once. The sample was PBMCs. The receptors were sampled from an older man in good health and CMV-seropositive. CDR3s include the opening cysteine and the closing phenylalanine or tryptophan. Each record gives: clone size, D gene, J gene, V gene, CDR3 length, CDR3 protein, CDR3 DNA. The D gene is left open where the match is weak. Some rows have no size entry. The others give once, few or many, or a class for an expanded clone.

few TRBD1 TRBJ2-5 TRBV18 14 CASSPGQGGETQYF TGTGCCAGCTCACCGGGACAGGGAGGGGAGACCCAGTACTTC
few TRBD2 TRBJ2-2 TRBV6-4 15 CASSPSGTNTGELFF TGTGCCAGCAGTCCTAGCGGGACGAACACCGGGGAGCTGTTTTTT
- TRBD1 TRBJ2-3 TRBV7-2 14 CASSLARGTGTQYF TGTGCCAGCAGCTTAGCTCGGGGGACAGGTACGCAGTATTTT
- - TRBJ2-7 TRBV5-6 12 CASSFARYEQYF TGTGCCAGCAGCTTTGCCAGGTACGAGCAGTACTTC
- TRBD2 TRBJ2-7 TRBV4-3 16 CASSQGLAGGIYEQYF TGCGCCAGCAGCCAAGGGCTAGCGGGGGGTATCTACGAGCAGTACTTC
- TRBD2 TRBJ2-1 TRBV9 18 CASSVVGASGSSYNEQFF TGTGCCAGCAGCGTAGTAGGGGCTAGCGGGAGCTCCTACAATGAGCAGTTCTTC
- TRBD2 TRBJ2-7 TRBV30 15 CAWTQTSGRRASQYF TGTGCCTGGACCCAAACTAGCGGGAGAAGGGCCTCGCAGTACTTC
few TRBD1 TRBJ2-5 TRBV18 13 CASSGTGQETQYF TGTGCCAGCTCTGGGACAGGTCAAGAGACCCAGTACTTC
- - TRBJ1-1 TRBV5-6 12 CASSQASAEAFF TGTGCCAGCAGCCAGGCATCGGCTGAAGCTTTCTTT
- - TRBJ2-7 TRBV18 14 CASSPPSGPYEQYF TGTGCCAGCTCACCACCAAGCGGACCCTACGAGCAGTACTTC
- - TRBJ2-3 TRBV10-3 14 CAISDAQGTDTQYF TGTGCCATCAGTGATGCACAGGGCACAGATACGCAGTATTTT
once - TRBJ2-1 TRBV5-1 13 CASSNSQGNEQFF TGCGCCAGCAGCAACTCACAGGGCAATGAGCAGTTCTTC
- - TRBJ1-1 TRBV2 13 CASSVYENTEAFF TGTGCCAGCAGTGTCTACGAGAACACTGAAGCTTTCTTT
- - TRBJ2-7 TRBV5-1 15 CASSGGISRAYEQYF TGCGCCAGCAGCGGAGGGATATCCAGGGCTTACGAGCAGTACTTC
- - TRBJ2-7 TRBV6-5 15 CASSYSSRRPYEQYF TGTGCCAGCAGTTACTCGAGTAGGCGGCCCTACGAGCAGTACTTC
- - TRBJ1-2 TRBV18 13 CASSPSWESGYTF TGTGCCAGCTCACCATCGTGGGAGAGCGGCTACACCTTC
- TRBD1 TRBJ1-2 TRBV11-3 18 CASSLGGDRDLANYGYTF TGTGCCAGCAGCTTAGGGGGGGACAGGGACCTCGCTAACTATGGCTACACCTTC
- - TRBJ2-6 TRBV6-6 16 CASPRSGSSGANVLTF TGTGCCAGCCCACGTTCAGGAAGCTCTGGGGCCAACGTCCTGACTTTC
- TRBD2 TRBJ2-3 TRBV7-9 17 CASSIHWTSGRTDTQYF TGTGCCAGCAGCATACACTGGACTAGCGGCCGCACAGATACGCAGTATTTT
- - TRBJ1-1 TRBV27 15 CASSFQGIRDTEAFF TGTGCCAGCAGTTTTCAGGGAATTAGGGACACTGAAGCTTTCTTT
- TRBD1 TRBJ2-7 TRBV5-1 14 CASSFGQGPCEQYF TGCGCCAGCAGCTTTGGACAGGGCCCCTGCGAGCAGTACTTC
- TRBD1 TRBJ2-3 TRBV30 13 CAWSPTGADTQYF TGTGCCTGGAGCCCGACAGGGGCAGATACGCAGTATTTT
few TRBD2 TRBJ2-1 TRBV19 14 CATNKGLAYGEQFF TGTGCCACTAATAAGGGACTAGCGTATGGTGAGCAGTTCTTC
- TRBD1 TRBJ1-2 TRBV6-5 14 CASREQGIEYGYTF TGTGCCAGCAGGGAACAGGGGATAGAGTATGGCTACACCTTC